Shown below are 27 T cell receptor beta chains from a single sample sequenced in a study of CD8 T cells in Susac syndrome. An input of roughly 0.5 to 1 ug of RNA was subjected to reverse transcription using random hexamers. TCRdb passed the immunoSEQ multiplex PCR reads through MiXCR, listing each CDR3 protein once. The sample lists 200,000 to 250,000 distinct CDR3 sequences, 95% occurring once. Material: CD4+ T cells from PBMCs. The origin of the receptors is a human donor with multiple sclerosis.

This chain links TRBV9 with TRBJ1-2, with a tentative D call TRBD1 (5 bases). The CDR3 runs to 15 residues. Germline values: CDR1 SGDLS, CDR2 YYNGEE. V dropped 4 bases and J dropped 4 bases, with 17 bases sitting between them. CDR3 nucleotide sequence: TGTGCCAGCAGCACCCCCCTGGGAGGGGCCTATGGCTACACCTTC. It is translated as CASSTPLGGAYGYTF.

The gene calls are TRBV29-1 and TRBJ2-3; TRBD2 aligns across 10 bases. The trim removed 3 bases at V and 1 base at J, leaving 4 bases unmatched. Germline V gene data show CDR1 as SQVTM and CDR2 as ANQGSEA. This CDR3 comprises 15 residues. DNA of the CDR3: TGCAGCGTTGATGGTCTAGCGGGAGGCACAGATACGCAGTATTTT. This gives the protein CSVDGLAGGTDTQYF.

The chain has TRBV7-9 and TRBJ1-1; TRBD1 is a possible D gene (6 bases). The CDR3 has 15 amino acids. In germline, CDR1 is SEHNR, CDR2 FQNEAQ (reference sequence). V dropped 2 bases and J dropped 1 base, with 11 bases sitting between them. This chain's CDR3 is CASSLIRQANTEAFF. CDR3 bases: TGTGCCAGCAGCTTAATTCGACAGGCGAACACTGAAGCTTTCTTT.

The genes are TRBV20-1 and TRBJ2-7, with TRBD2 matching over 14 bases. Germline lookup yields CDR1 DFQATT and CDR2 SNEGSKA (reference sequence). CDR3 length: 15 amino acids. Trimming took 5 bases from V and 3 from J; bases not matched to a gene: 6. The DNA for the CDR3 is TGCAGTGCTGCCAGACTAGCGGGAGGGGACTACGAGCAGTACTTC. This sequence encodes CSAARLAGGDYEQYF.

The chain couples TRBV7-2 to TRBJ2-3; TRBD2 might be the D (6 bases). CDR3 length: 15 residues. V was shortened by 4 bases and J by 4 bases, with 15 bases between the two germline ends. CDR1 is SGHTA and CDR2 is FQGNSA in the germline V gene. The CDR3 sequence is CASSYRAGNSDTQYF. The CDR3 DNA follows: TGTGCCAGCAGCTATCGGGCGGGAAACTCAGATACGCAGTATTTT.

The gene calls are TRBV7-3 and TRBJ2-3; the match to TRBD2 covers 7 bases. The germline gives CDR1 SGHTA, CDR2 FQGTGA. CDR3 size: 18 residues. The V and J ends lost 5 bases and 5 bases, in that order; junction bases with no gene match: 19. DNA of the CDR3: TGTGCCAGCAGCCCTACGTCCTTGAGCGGGGTGGGGGTAGATACGCAGTATTTT. This translates into CASSPTSLSGVGVDTQYF.

The chain combines TRBV7-9 with TRBJ1-2; no firm D call. The CDR3 extends over 15 amino acids. V was pared by 2 bases and J by 6 bases, with 16 bases between. CDR1 SEHNR and CDR2 FQNEAQ come from the germline V gene (reference sequence). The CDR3 spells CASSLRDGVGNGYTF. The CDR3 DNA reads as TGTGCCAGCAGCTTACGAGATGGGGTCGGGAATGGCTACACCTTC.

The chain combines TRBV7-3 with TRBJ2-1, with D unresolved. V shed 5 bases and J shed 5 bases, with 19 bases lying between them. This CDR3 comprises 16 residues. Germline CDR1 and CDR2: SGHTA and FQGTGA. The CDR3 nucleotides read TGTGCCAGCAGCCAAACCACCGGGTCCGTTAACAATGAGCAGTTCTTC. Translation gives CASSQTTGSVNNEQFF.

The chain has TRBV29-1 and TRBJ2-4; D remains ambiguous. Germline loops: CDR1 SQVTM, CDR2 ANQGSEA. V shed 0 bases and J shed 1 base, with 10 bases lying between them. The CDR3 covers 15 residues. The CDR3 DNA follows: TGCAGCGTTGAAGATCCCCTACGGGCCAAAAACATTCAGTACTTC. This translates into CSVEDPLRAKNIQYF.

The V and J genes are TRBV20-1 and TRBJ2-1; TRBD1 agrees at 7 bases. The germline CDR1 and CDR2 sequences are DFQATT and SNEGSKA (reference sequence). Trimming took 7 bases from V and 1 from J; bases not matched to a gene: 7. The CDR3 covers 14 residues. DNA of the CDR3: TGCAGTGTGAGGGGACAGCTATCCTACAATGAGCAGTTCTTC. Translating gives CSVRGQLSYNEQFF.

The chain carries TRBV18 and TRBJ2-7, with D perhaps matching TRBD2 (6 bases). In germline, CDR1 is KGHSH, CDR2 LQKENI. This CDR3 is 15 amino acids long. V lost 1 base and J 3 bases, leaving 13 bases between the germline ends. For the CDR3, the DNA is TGTGCCAGCTCACCACGCGGGGCCTTGGGCTACGAGCAGTACTTC. Protein sequence: CASSPRGALGYEQYF.

This chain links TRBV9 with TRBJ2-5; D is undetermined. The CDR3 sequence is 13 residues long. Trimming stripped 0 bases from V and 3 bases from J, with 6 bases between. Germline V gene sequence: CDR1 SGDLS, CDR2 YYNGEE. The CDR3 reads CASSVGMKETQYF. In nucleotides, the CDR3 is TGTGCCAGCAGCGTAGGAATGAAAGAGACCCAGTACTTC.

V and J are TRBV20-1 and TRBJ1-2; D not resolved. CDR3 length: 11 residues. The germline gives CDR1 DFQATT, CDR2 SNEGSKA (reference sequence). V lost 0 bases and J 11 bases, leaving 10 bases between the germline ends. The CDR3 spells CSARDIPRYTF. CDR3 DNA: TGCAGTGCTAGAGATATCCCTCGGTACACCTTC.

The chain carries TRBV6-2 or TRBV6-3 and TRBJ1-1; D gene unclear. V lost 7 bases to trimming and J lost 4 bases, with 13 bases between them. CDR3 length: 13 amino acids. Germline values: CDR1 MNHEY, CDR2 SVGEGT. CDR3 sequence: CASNDPYSTEAFF. CDR3 nucleotide sequence: TGTGCCAGCAATGATCCCTACTCCACTGAAGCTTTCTTT.

The gene calls are TRBV14 and TRBJ2-7; D not resolved. Germline V gene lookup returns CDR1 SGHDN and CDR2 FVKESK. This CDR3 is 11 amino acids long. Trimming took off 5 bases at V and 6 bases at J, with 8 bases between the two ends. CDR3 sequence reads: CASSSFGEQYF. The CDR3 nucleotides read TGTGCCAGCAGCAGTTTTGGCGAGCAGTACTTC.

The chain employs TRBV7-2 and TRBJ2-7; possible D gene TRBD1, 5 bases. V was pared by 8 bases and J by 5 bases, with 13 bases between. Germline CDR1 reads SGHTA; CDR2 reads FQGNSA. The CDR3 has 12 amino acids. The CDR3 DNA reads TGTGCCAGCGAGCCACAGGTCAACGAGCAGTACTTC. Its protein is CASEPQVNEQYF.

The rearrangement uses TRBV20-1 and TRBJ2-5, with TRBD2 matching 7 bases. CDR3 length equals 15 residues. Germline loops: CDR1 DFQATT, CDR2 SNEGSKA (reference sequence). V gave up 5 bases and J gave up 5 bases; unmatched junction bases: 14. The DNA for the CDR3 is TGCAGTGCTGACGGCCAACAGACTAGCTTGGAGACCCAGTACTTC. Its protein product is CSADGQQTSLETQYF.

The chain is built from TRBV7-9 and TRBJ2-5; D might be TRBD1 (6 bases). Looked up from germline, CDR1 is SEHNR and CDR2 is FQNEAQ (reference sequence). CDR3 length: 14 residues. Trimming pared 4 bases from V and 1 base from J, leaving 10 bases between. The CDR3 bases are TGTGCCAGCAGCTCACAGGGTACCCAAGAGACCCAGTACTTC. Translating gives CASSSQGTQETQYF.

The gene calls are TRBV15 and TRBJ1-2; no clear D gene. V was cut by 1 base and J by 5 bases, with 11 bases left in between. This CDR3 comprises 14 residues. Germline V lookup: CDR1 LNHNV, CDR2 YYDKDF (reference sequence). The CDR3 protein is CATSRGGFGYGYTF. DNA of the CDR3: TGTGCCACCAGCAGAGGAGGGTTCGGGTATGGCTACACCTTC.

This clonotype was recorded only once. V gene TRBV9 combines with J gene TRBJ2-3, with D possibly matching TRBD2 (5 bases). The CDR3 has 13 amino acids. Germline V lookup: CDR1 SGDLS, CDR2 YYNGEE. Trimming removed 2 bases at V and 4 bases at J, with 8 bases between. This CDR3 is CASSVQRSDTQYF. Here the CDR3 DNA reads TGTGCCAGCAGCGTTCAGCGGTCAGATACGCAGTATTTT.

In its sample, this clonotype was seen once. The chain has TRBV25-1 and TRBJ2-7; 9 nucleotides match TRBD1. This CDR3 contains 14 residues. Germline V CDR1 and CDR2: MGHDK, SYGVNS. With V trimmed by 6 bases and J by 7 bases, 10 bases remained unmatched. The CDR3 nucleotides read TGTGCCAGCAGACTGACAGGGGGGGGGTCGGAGCAGTACTTC. Protein sequence: CASRLTGGGSEQYF.

Regarding this clonotype: Because it lacks the conserved phenylalanine or tryptophan at the end, this CDR3 is likely a read error. CDR3 DNA sequence: TGCAGCGTTCGGTCAGGGATGAACACTGAAGCTTTCTCT. It codes for CSVRSGMNTEAFS. The J gene is TRBJ1-1, the V gene TRBV29-1, with D perhaps TRBD1 (5 bases). The germline CDR1 and CDR2 sequences are SQVTM and ANQGSEA. The CDR3 contains 13 residues. The V gene lost 5 bases and the J gene lost 0 bases, with 10 bases spanning the gap.

This sequence joins TRBV7-8 and TRBJ2-1; perhaps TRBD1 as D (7 bases). The V end was cut by 5 bases, the J end by 6 bases, with 23 bases between. In germline, CDR1 is SGHVS, CDR2 FQNEAQ. The CDR3 runs 17 residues. DNA for the CDR3: TGTGCCAGCAGCCCCTTTCAGACAGGGAGGATGGTCAATGAGCAGTTCTTC. This sequence encodes CASSPFQTGRMVNEQFF.

Only one count was recorded for this clonotype. The CDR3 spells CASSLSFGETQYF. The CDR3 nucleotides are TGTGCCAGCAGCTTAAGTTTTGGGGAGACCCAGTACTTC. V gene TRBV7-2 combines with J gene TRBJ2-5; D not certain. V lost 2 bases and J lost 5, with 9 bases in between. This CDR3 region has 13 residues. CDR1 is SGHTA and CDR2 is FQGNSA in the germline V gene.

The rearrangement uses TRBV18 and TRBJ2-3; D is unclear. The CDR3 is 11 amino acids. Per germline, CDR1 KGHSH and CDR2 LQKENI. Trimming took 5 bases from V and 6 from J, leaving 6 bases between them. Written as DNA, the CDR3 is TGTGCCAGCTCAGCCGGGGATACGCAGTATTTT. Translated, it gives CASSAGDTQYF.

The V gene is TRBV12-5, the J gene TRBJ2-3; 8 bases are a match to TRBD2. The ends lost 2 bases at V and 4 bases at J; junction bases unmatched: 11. Germline V gene data show CDR1 as LGHNT and CDR2 as FRNRAP. This CDR3 has 17 residues. CDR3 DNA sequence: TGTGCTAGTGGTTTGACGACGAGCGGGAGATTCTCAGATACGCAGTATTTT. Residues: CASGLTTSGRFSDTQYF.

This sequence joins TRBV20-1 and TRBJ2-7; 7 bases align to TRBD2. The germline V gene encodes CDR1 DFQATT and CDR2 SNEGSKA (reference sequence). Unmatched junction bases numbered 4, after V lost 3 bases and J lost 2 bases. The CDR3 is 13 residues long. For the CDR3, the DNA is TGCAGTGCTAGGCGGGGGAGCACCTACGAGCAGTACTTC. Amino acid sequence: CSARRGSTYEQYF.